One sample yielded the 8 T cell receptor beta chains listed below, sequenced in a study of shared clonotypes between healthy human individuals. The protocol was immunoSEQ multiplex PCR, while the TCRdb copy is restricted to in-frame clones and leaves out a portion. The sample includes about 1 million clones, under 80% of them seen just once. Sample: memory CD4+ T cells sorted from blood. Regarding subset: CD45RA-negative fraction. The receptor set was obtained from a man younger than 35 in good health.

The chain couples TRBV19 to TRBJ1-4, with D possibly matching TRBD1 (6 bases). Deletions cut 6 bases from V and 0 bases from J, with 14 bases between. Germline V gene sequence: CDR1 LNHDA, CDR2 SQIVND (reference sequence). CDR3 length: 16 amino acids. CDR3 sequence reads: CASRPTGPATNEKLFF. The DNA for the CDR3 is TGTGCCAGTAGGCCAACAGGGCCCGCAACTAATGAAAAACTGTTTTTT.

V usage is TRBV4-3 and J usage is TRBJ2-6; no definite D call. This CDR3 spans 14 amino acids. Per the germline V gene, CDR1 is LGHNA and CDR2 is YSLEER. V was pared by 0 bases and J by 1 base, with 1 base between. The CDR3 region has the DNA TGCGCCAGCAGCCAAGATTCTGGGGCCAACGTCCTGACTTTC. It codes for CASSQDSGANVLTF.

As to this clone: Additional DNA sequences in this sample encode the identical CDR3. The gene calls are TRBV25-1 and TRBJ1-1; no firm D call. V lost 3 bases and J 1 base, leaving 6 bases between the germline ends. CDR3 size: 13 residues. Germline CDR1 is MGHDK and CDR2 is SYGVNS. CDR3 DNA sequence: TGTGCCAGCAGTGAGGGCCCGAACACTGAAGCTTTCTTT. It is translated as CASSEGPNTEAFF.

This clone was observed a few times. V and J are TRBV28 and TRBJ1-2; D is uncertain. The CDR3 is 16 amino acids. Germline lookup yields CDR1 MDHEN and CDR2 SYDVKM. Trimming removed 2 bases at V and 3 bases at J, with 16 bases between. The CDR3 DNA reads TGTGCCAGCAGTTTAAGCCTCCAGGCGAGCTACTATGGCTACACCTTC. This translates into CASSLSLQASYYGYTF.

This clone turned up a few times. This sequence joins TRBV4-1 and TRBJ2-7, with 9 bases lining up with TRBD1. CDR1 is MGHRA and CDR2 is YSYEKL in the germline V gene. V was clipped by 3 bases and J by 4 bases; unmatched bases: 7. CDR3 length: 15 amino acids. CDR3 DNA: TGCGCCAGCAGCCACCCGGGACAGGGAATATACGAGCAGTACTTC. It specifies CASSHPGQGIYEQYF.

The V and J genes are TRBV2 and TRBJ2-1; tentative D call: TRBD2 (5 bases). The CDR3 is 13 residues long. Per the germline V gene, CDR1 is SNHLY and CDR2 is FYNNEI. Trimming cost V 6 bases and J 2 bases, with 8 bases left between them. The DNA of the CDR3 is TGTGCCAGCAGGGAGGTACCCTACAATGAGCAGTTCTTC. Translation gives CASREVPYNEQFF.

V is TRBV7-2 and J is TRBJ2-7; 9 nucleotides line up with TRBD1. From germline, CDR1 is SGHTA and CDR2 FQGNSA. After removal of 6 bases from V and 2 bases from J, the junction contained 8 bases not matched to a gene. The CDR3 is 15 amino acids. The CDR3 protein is CASRGTGNFPYEQYF. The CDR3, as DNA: TGTGCCAGCAGAGGGACAGGGAATTTCCCCTACGAGCAGTACTTC. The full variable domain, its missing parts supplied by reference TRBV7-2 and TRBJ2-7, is GAGVSQSPSNKVTEKGKDVELRCDPISGHTALYWYRQSLGQGLEFLIYFQGNSAPDKSGLPSDRFSAERTGGSVSTLTIQRTQQEDSAVYLCASRGTGNFPYEQYFGPGTRLTVT.

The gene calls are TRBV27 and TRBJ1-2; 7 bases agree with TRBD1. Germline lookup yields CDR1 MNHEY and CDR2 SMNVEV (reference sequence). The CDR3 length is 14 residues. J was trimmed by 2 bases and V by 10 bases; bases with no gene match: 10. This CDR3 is CANSTGTANYGYTF. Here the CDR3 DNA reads TGTGCCAACTCCACCGGGACAGCGAACTATGGCTACACCTTC.